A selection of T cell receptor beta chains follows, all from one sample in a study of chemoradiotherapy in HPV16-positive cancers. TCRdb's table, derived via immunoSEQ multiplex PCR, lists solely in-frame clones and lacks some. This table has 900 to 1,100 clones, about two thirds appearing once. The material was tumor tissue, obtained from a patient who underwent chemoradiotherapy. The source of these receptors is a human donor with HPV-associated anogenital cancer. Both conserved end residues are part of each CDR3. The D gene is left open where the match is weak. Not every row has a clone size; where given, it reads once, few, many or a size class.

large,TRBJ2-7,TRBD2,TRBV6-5,CASRTSGVYEQYF,TGTGCCAGCCGGACTAGCGGGGTCTACGAGCAGTACTTC
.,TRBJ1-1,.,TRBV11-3,CASSSQNTEAFF,TGTGCCAGCAGCAGCCAGAACACTGAAGCTTTCTTT
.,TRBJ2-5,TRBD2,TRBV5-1,CASSLESSGAQETQYF,TGCGCCAGCAGCTTGGAGAGTAGCGGGGCCCAAGAGACCCAGTACTTC
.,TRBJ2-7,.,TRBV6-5,CASSFRDYSYEQYF,TGTGCCAGCAGCTTCCGAGACTACTCCTACGAGCAGTACTTC
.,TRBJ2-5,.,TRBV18,CASSPQGVEETQYF,TGTGCCAGCTCACCACAGGGGGTGGAAGAGACCCAGTACTTC
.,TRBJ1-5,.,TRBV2,CASQGEYVLSNQPQHF,TGTGCCAGCCAGGGTGAATACGTTTTAAGCAATCAGCCCCAGCATTTT
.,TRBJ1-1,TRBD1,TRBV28,CGIRGQNTEAFF,TGTGGTATAAGGGGGCAGAACACTGAAGCTTTCTTT
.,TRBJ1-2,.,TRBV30,CAWSAERHGLNYGYTF,TGTGCCTGGAGTGCCGAACGACACGGCCTAAACTATGGCTACACCTTC
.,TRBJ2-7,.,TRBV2,CASSVDEIIYEQYF,TGTGCCAGCAGTGTCGACGAGATTATCTACGAGCAGTACTTC
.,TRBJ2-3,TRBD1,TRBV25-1,CASRRGQDTQYF,TGTGCCAGCAGGAGGGGGCAAGATACGCAGTATTTT
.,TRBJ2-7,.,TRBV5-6,CASRDQGRYEQYF,TGTGCCAGCAGAGATCAGGGGCGCTACGAGCAGTACTTC
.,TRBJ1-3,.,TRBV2,CASSGQLTGNTIYF,TGTGCCAGCAGCGGACAGCTTACTGGAAACACCATATATTTT
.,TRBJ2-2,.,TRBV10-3,CAISELRQKNTGELFF,TGTGCCATCAGTGAACTGAGACAGAAGAACACCGGGGAGCTGTTTTTT
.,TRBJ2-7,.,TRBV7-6,CASSPSGGRFYEQYF,TGTGCCAGCAGCCCCAGTGGGGGGCGCTTTTACGAGCAGTACTTC
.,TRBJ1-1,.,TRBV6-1,CASSERVAWSPEAFF,TGTGCCAGCAGTGAAAGGGTAGCCTGGTCCCCTGAAGCTTTCTTT
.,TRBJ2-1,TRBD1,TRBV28,CASSLGTGAMGEQFF,TGTGCCAGCAGTTTAGGGACAGGGGCTATGGGTGAGCAGTTCTTC
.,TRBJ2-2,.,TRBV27,CASTLGSGTGELFF,TGTGCCAGCACCCTTGGGTCGGGTACCGGGGAGCTGTTTTTT
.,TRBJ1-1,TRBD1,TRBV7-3,CASSPGGSRWTEAFF,TGTGCCAGCAGCCCAGGGGGCAGCCGGTGGACTGAAGCTTTCTTT
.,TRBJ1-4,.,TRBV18,CASSGGTDQKLFF,TGTGCCAGCTCGGGGGGGACGGATCAAAAGTTGTTTTTT
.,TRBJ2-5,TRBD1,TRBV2,CASSVRGHQETQYF,TGTGCCAGCAGTGTAAGGGGGCACCAAGAGACCCAGTACTTC
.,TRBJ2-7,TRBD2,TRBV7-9,CASSHASGDSYEQYF,TGTGCCAGCAGCCACGCTAGCGGGGACTCCTACGAGCAGTACTTC
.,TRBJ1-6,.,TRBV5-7,CASSLPTRGGSYNSPLHF,TGTGCCAGCAGCTTACCGACGAGGGGGGGATCCTATAATTCACCCCTCCACTTT
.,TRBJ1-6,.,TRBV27,CASSMGLLSSYNSPLHF,TGTGCCAGCAGTATGGGACTGCTGAGCTCCTATAATTCACCCCTCCACTTT
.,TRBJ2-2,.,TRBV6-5,CASSSVKFLGELFF,TGTGCCAGCAGTTCCGTTAAATTTCTCGGGGAGCTGTTTTTT
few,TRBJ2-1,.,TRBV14,CASSVQGNEQFF,TGTGCCAGCAGCGTACAGGGAAATGAGCAGTTCTTC
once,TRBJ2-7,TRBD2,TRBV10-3,CAITTSAYEQYF,TGTGCCATCACTACTAGCGCCTACGAGCAGTACTTC
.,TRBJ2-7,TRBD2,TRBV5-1,CASSPPGLAGGPVEQYF,TGCGCCAGCAGCCCCCCGGGACTAGCGGGGGGGCCGGTCGAGCAGTACTTC
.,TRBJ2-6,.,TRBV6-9,CASSDAGLTTKSGQRPDF,TGTGCCAGCAGTGACGCCGGGCTTACGACAAAGTCGGGCCAACGTCCTGACTTC
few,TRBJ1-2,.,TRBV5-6,CASSPDQGWGYGYTF,TGTGCCAGCAGCCCGGACCAGGGTTGGGGCTATGGCTACACCTTC
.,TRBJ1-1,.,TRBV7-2,CASSLEGTNTEASF,TGTGCCAGCAGCTTAGAGGGCACGAACACTGAAGCTTCCTTT
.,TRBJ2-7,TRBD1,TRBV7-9,CASTQQGWIYEQYF,TGTGCCAGCACCCAACAGGGGTGGATCTACGAGCAGTACTTC
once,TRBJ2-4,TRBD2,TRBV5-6,CASSSLVGTSGNIQYF,TGTGCCAGCAGCAGCTTGGTAGGGACTAGCGGAAACATTCAGTACTTC
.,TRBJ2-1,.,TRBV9,CASGSSYNEQFF,TGTGCCAGCGGCAGCTCCTACAATGAGCAGTTCTTC
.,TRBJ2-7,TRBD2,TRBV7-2,CASSSGLARVTGLDF,TGTGCCAGCAGCTCGGGACTAGCGAGAGTCACCGGTTTGGACTTC
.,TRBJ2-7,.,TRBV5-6,CASSLAGGANYGDEQYF,TGTGCCAGCAGCTTGGCTGGCGGGGCAAACTATGGGGACGAGCAGTACTTC
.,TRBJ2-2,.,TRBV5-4,CASKEANTGELFF,TGTGCCAGCAAAGAAGCGAACACCGGGGAGCTGTTTTTT
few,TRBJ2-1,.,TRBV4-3,CASSQDAKYNEQFF,TGCGCCAGCAGCCAAGATGCGAAATACAATGAGCAGTTCTTC
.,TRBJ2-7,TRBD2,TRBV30,CAWSVGAGGGEQYF,TGTGCCTGGAGTGTAGGCGCGGGAGGAGGCGAGCAGTACTTC
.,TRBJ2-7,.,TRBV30,CAWSGGLASEEQYF,TGTGCCTGGAGTGGTGGGTTGGCCAGTGAAGAGCAGTACTTC
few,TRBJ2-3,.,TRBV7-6,CASSLGTAYTNTQYF,TGTGCCAGCAGCTTAGGTACAGCGTACACAAATACGCAGTATTTT
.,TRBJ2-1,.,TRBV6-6,CASSLWLGGENNEQFF,TGTGCCAGCAGTTTATGGCTGGGGGGAGAGAACAATGAGCAGTTCTTC
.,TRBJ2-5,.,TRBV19,CASSIRGQETQYF,TGTGCCAGTAGCATACGGGGCCAGGAGACCCAGTACTTC
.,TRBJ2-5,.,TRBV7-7,CASSFQRRETQYF,TGTGCCAGCAGCTTTCAGAGGCGGGAGACCCAGTACTTC
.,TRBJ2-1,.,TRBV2,CASSMRGNEQFF,TGTGCCAGCAGTATGAGGGGCAATGAGCAGTTCTTC
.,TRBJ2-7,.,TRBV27,CASSLTFVTSYEQYF,TGTGCCAGCAGTTTAACGTTCGTCACCTCCTACGAGCAGTACTTC
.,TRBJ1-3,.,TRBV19,CASSENSGNTIYF,TGTGCCAGTAGCGAGAACTCTGGAAACACCATATATTTT
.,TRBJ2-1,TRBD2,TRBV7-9,CASSRVLAGDRDEQFF,TGTGCCAGCAGCCGAGTACTAGCGGGAGATCGGGATGAGCAGTTCTTC
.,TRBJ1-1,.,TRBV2,CASSDRGRMNTEAFF,TGTGCCAGCAGTGATAGGGGCAGAATGAACACTGAAGCTTTCTTT
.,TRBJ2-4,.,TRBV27,CASSFVRGGNIQYF,TGTGCCAGCAGTTTTGTAAGAGGTGGGAACATTCAGTACTTC
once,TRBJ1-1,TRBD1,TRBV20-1,CSASPDRVAFF,TGCAGTGCTAGTCCGGACAGGGTGGCTTTCTTT
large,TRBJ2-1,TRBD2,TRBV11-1,CASSFLAGGPEQFF,TGTGCCAGCAGCTTCCTAGCGGGAGGGCCTGAGCAGTTCTTC
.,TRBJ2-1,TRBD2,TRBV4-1,CASPRREYLCEQFF,TGCGCCAGCCCGCGGCGGGAGTATCTTTGTGAGCAGTTCTTC
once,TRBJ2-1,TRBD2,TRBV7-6,CASSQLAGGPSVSEQFF,TGTGCCAGCAGCCAACTAGCGGGAGGGCCGAGTGTAAGTGAGCAGTTCTTC
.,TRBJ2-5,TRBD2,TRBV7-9,CASSLGNSGRGGETQYF,TGTGCCAGCAGCTTAGGAAATAGCGGGAGAGGTGGAGAGACCCAGTACTTC
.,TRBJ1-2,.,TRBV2,CASSERGNGYTF,TGTGCCAGCAGTGAACGGGGGAATGGCTACACCTTC
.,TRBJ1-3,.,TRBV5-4,CASSLGGLRSGNTIYF,TGTGCCAGCAGCCTCGGGGGGCTGAGATCTGGAAACACCATATATTTT
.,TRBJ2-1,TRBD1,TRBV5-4,CASSWGTGRGEQFF,TGTGCCAGCAGCTGGGGGACAGGGCGAGGTGAGCAGTTCTTC
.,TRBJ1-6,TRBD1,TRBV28,CASSPETGRNSPLHF,TGTGCCAGCAGCCCAGAGACAGGGCGGAATTCACCCCTCCACTTT
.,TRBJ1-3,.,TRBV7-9,CASSPASPSAQWSGNTIYF,TGTGCCAGCAGCCCCGCTTCACCCTCCGCTCAATGGTCGGGAAACACCATATATTTT
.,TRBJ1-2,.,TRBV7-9,CASSPVGRQGNYGYTF,TGTGCCAGCAGCCCTGTAGGGCGGCAGGGAAACTATGGCTACACCTTC